A single sample gave rise to the 2 T cell receptor beta chains below, sequenced in a study of cytomegalovirus exposure and HLA in healthy donors. Vbeta (60) and Jbeta (13) primers were used in the PCR. The repertoire was sequenced with immunoSEQ multiplex PCR; TCRdb's copy has only in-frame clones and lacks some. There are 160,000 or so clones in the sample; roughly 80% occur only once, and 1.9% lies in the top ten. What was sequenced was PBMCs. The receptors derive from a man aged 18-30 years in good health and CMV-seronegative.

V gene TRBV19 combines with J gene TRBJ1-5; no reliable D call. Looked up from germline, CDR1 is LNHDA and CDR2 is SQIVND (reference sequence). Trimming shortened V by 1 base and J by 2 bases, and 3 bases separated the two germline ends. This CDR3 has 13 residues. CDR3 DNA: TGTGCCAGTAGTATAGCGGGCAATCAGCCCCAGCATTTT. Its protein is CASSIAGNQPQHF.

This chain joins TRBV9 and TRBJ2-7; TRBD2 matches 7 bases. V lost 4 bases and J lost 2; bases outside the gene matches: 6. CDR1 and CDR2 from the germline V gene are SGDLS and YYNGEE. The CDR3 contains 14 residues. CDR3 in amino acids: CASSLLAETYEQYF. The CDR3 DNA reads TGTGCCAGCAGCCTTCTAGCGGAGACCTACGAGCAGTACTTC.